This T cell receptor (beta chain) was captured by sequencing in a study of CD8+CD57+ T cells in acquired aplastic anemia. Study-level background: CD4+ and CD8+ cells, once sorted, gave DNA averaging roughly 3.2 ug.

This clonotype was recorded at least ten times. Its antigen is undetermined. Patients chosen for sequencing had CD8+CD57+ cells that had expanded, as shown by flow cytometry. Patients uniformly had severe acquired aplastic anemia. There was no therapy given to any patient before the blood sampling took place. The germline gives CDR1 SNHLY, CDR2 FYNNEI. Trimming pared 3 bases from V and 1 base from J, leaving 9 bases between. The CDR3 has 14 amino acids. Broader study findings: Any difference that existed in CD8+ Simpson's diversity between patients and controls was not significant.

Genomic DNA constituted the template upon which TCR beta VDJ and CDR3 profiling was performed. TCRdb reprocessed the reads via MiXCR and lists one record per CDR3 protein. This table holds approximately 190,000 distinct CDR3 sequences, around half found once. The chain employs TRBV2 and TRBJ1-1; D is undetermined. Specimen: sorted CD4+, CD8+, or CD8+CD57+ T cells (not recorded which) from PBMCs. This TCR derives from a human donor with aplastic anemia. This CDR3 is CASSDLRQNTEAFF. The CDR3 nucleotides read TGTGCCAGCAGTGATCTTAGGCAGAACACTGAAGCTTTCTTT.